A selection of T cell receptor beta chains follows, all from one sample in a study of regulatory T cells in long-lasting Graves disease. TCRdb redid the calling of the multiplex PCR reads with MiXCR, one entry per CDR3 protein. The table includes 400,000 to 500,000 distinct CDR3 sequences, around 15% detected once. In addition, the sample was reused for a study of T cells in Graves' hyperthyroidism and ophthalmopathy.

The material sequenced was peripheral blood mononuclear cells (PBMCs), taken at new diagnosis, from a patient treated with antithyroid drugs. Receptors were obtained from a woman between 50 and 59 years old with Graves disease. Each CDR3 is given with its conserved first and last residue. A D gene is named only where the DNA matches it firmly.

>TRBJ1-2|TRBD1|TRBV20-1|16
CSAPHPGTGGSYGYTF
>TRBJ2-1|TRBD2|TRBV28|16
CASSPYSGRAYNEQFF
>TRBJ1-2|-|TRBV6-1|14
CASSAAGWNYGYTF
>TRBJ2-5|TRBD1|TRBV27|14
CASSSWDSQETQYF
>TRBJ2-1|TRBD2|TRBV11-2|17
CASSSLSGASSYNEQFF
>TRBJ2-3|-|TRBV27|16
CASSFNNRGSTDTQYF
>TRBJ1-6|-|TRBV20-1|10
CSASNSPLHF
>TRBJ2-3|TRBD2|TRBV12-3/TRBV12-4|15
CASSLLFGTSDTQYF
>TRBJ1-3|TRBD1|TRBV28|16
CASSLSAGGYGNTIYF
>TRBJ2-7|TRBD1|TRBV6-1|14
CASSREQGAYEQYF
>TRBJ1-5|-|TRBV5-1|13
CASSPGLAQPQHF
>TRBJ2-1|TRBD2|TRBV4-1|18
CASSQIRSSGSSYNEQFF
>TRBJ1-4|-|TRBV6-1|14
CASNLQGTNEKLFF
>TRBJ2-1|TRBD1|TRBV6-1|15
CASNSRDRGYNEQFF
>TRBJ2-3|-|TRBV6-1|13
CASSQGPGDTQYF
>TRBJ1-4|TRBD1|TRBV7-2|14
CASNEQGDREKLFF
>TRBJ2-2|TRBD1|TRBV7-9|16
CASSFGQGAQTGELFF
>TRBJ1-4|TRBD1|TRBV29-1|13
CSYRQGANEKLFF
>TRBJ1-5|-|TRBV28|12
CASSGGGQPQHF
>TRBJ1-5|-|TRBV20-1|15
CSASDDPYSNQPQHF
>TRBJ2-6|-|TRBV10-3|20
CAISTLGQSHRNSGANVLTF
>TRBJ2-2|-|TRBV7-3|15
CASSLNPPNTGELFF
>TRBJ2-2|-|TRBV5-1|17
CASSLGTQNPNTGELFF
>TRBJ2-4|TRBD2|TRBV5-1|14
CASSMREGGNIQYF
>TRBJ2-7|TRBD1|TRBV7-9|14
CASSSRDRGNEQYF
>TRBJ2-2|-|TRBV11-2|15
CASRWDRGNTGELFF
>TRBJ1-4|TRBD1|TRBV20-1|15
CSARTGSSTNEKLFF
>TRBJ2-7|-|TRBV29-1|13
CSVELANYYEQYF